This TCR beta chain emerged from a study of blood T cell repertoires in COVID-19. Study in general: Whether acute or convalescent, the COVID-19 samples came from the United States, Italy and Spain. PBMCs, B-cell-depleted T cells, or T cells were the source of the cDNA or gDNA that made up the material.

Under the authors' procedure: Estimation of nucleated cell counts was performed using reference gene primer amplification. Using immunoSEQ multiplex PCR, the repertoire was profiled, and TCRdb retains in-frame clones only, with some absent. V, J and clone size reflect that table, while D and trimming were determined from the DNA. Here the sample spans some 250,000 clones, approximately 87% being singletons. The CDR3 runs 16 residues. V was shortened by 0 bases and J by 5 bases, with 12 bases between the two germline ends. Looked up from germline, CDR1 is SGDLS and CDR2 is YYNGEE. This sequence joins TRBV9 and TRBJ1-6, with a tentative D call TRBD1 (6 bases). This TCR was sampled from a man aged 55 to 70 with acute or convalescent COVID-19. The sequenced sample consisted of peripheral blood. CDR3 residues: CASSVGQDSNNSPLHF. Written as DNA, the CDR3 is TGTGCCAGCAGCGTAGGGCAGGACAGCAATAATTCACCCCTCCACTTT.